This TCR beta chain stems from a study of T-cell memory formation after mild COVID-19. The CDR3 consists of 16 residues. The germline V gene has CDR1 LGHNA and CDR2 YSLEER. J gave up 1 base and V 0 bases, and 3 bases lay outside the gene matches. Each CDR3 protein is one row after TCRdb ran MiXCR on the 5' RACE reads. Among 470,000 or so distinct CDR3 sequences listed, roughly 20% were seen once. This clonotype turned up a few times. This chain uses TRBV4-3 with TRBJ2-1, with 7 bases identical to TRBD2. The specimen sequenced was PBMCs or a T cell subset sorted from them (not recorded which). The receptor was derived from an adult woman who had mild COVID-19 (a few samples of this study predate the infection). Cell type and time point are not known. CDR3 nucleotide sequence: TGCGCCAGCAGCCAAGAGCCTAGCGGATCCTACAATGAGCAGTTCTTC. Translation gives CASSQEPSGSYNEQFF.